The entry below gives a single T cell receptor (beta chain) sequence along with its context. The target of this receptor is not known. Base qualities are not at hand, and no much larger clone is one base apart. In Seattle, one collaborating source enrolled patients while the infection was active and tracked those patients longitudinally over the course of disease. Collaborating institutions collected whole blood in K2EDTA tubes following their own protocols. Collaborator samples were shipped for TCRbeta analysis as frozen whole blood, isolated PBMCs, or DNA extracted from either sample type. The sample originates from a study of blood T cell repertoires in COVID-19 (dated by TCRdb to 2019 to 2021). About the full investigation: The collaborator samples originated in the United States, Italy and Spain and spanned the acute and convalescent phases of COVID-19. The repertoires were released in a freely available public database intended as a resource for research on the immune response to SARS-CoV-2. HLA class I and class II types, where available, came from metadata supplied by the sample provider rather than from assay-based typing. The material from the prospective study consisted of cDNA or gDNA derived from T cells, B-cell-depleted T cells, or PBMCs. The dataset comprised deeply sampled blood TCRbeta repertoires from subjects exposed to, actively infected with, or recovered from COVID-19. Sample metadata almost always included a de-identified subject ID, COVID-19 status, age in years and sex. The samples were drawn from the first 160 participants of the ongoing ImmuneRACE study and from about 1,200 subjects provided by 6 global collaborators.

TCRbeta CDR3 regions were amplified from genomic DNA by means of the immunoSEQ Assay, a bias-controlled multiplex PCR. The authors' pipeline ran thus. Nucleated cell counts per sample were estimated from amplification of reference gene primers within the assay. To quantify the absolute abundance of each unique TCRbeta CDR3 rearrangement, sequence reads were collapsed and filtered. For each sample, productive Simpson clonality was calculated as the square root of Simpson's diversity index across productive rearrangements. TCRdb took over this immuneACCESS table, retaining in-frame rearrangements with V and J assigned. Such tables are incomplete; in checked studies, under half of the missing clones stem from an unresolved V gene, and the remainder is unexplained. V, J and clone size derive from that table, while D and trimming were established from the DNA sequence. The sample table lists about 230,000 clones, 65% to 85% of them with a count of one. Around 1.3% of the sample rests with the top ten.

Results and caveats for the whole study, not just this receptor: How much clinical and demographic metadata was included differed by source and by participant, and the metadata was provided uncurated.

Inclusive of the bounding cysteine and phenylalanine, the CDR3 is 17 residues long. CDR3 DNA only is kept here, 51 bases in frame from base 1. Trimming costs V 0 bases and J 2 bases, and their ends lie 16 bases apart. In the germline V gene, CDR1 corresponds to LGHNA and CDR2 to YNFKEQ. Specimen: peripheral blood. The chain uses TRBV4-2 and TRBJ1-2, and possibly TRBD1, on 5 matching bases. The TCR was taken from a woman aged 25 to 39 with COVID-19, enrolled during active disease. Here the CDR3 is given as CASSQETIGRTNYGYTF. In nucleotides, the sequence is TGTGCCAGCAGCCAAGAGACCATAGGACGGACAAACTATGGCTACACCTTC.